Listed here is a single TCR beta chain. Antigen unknown. The data stem from a study of T cell responses to AZD1222 COVID-19 vaccine. The data were produced by immunoSEQ multiplex PCR, yet TCRdb's version contains in-frame clones alone and is incomplete. The profile shows around 180,000 clones, 90% of them singletons. Overall study results and limits: Researchers report vaccine-associated CD4 TCRs spanning spike, with dominance at 160-218 and 743-854. Baseline seropositives among AZD1222 recipients totaled only five or six. Once two AZD1222 doses were given, Spike-specific TCR breadth and depth went up.

Trimming stripped 5 bases from V and 11 bases from J, with 10 bases between. Per germline, CDR1 MNHEY and CDR2 SVGAGI. There are 12 residues in the CDR3. This chain connects TRBV6-5 to TRBJ1-6; weak D call: TRBD1 (5 bases). The clonotype comes from an adult in good health. The specimen was peripheral blood, collected on day 0 of AZD1222 vaccination. As DNA, the CDR3 is TGTGCCAGCAGTCCCGGACAAACACCCCTCCACTTT. Translation gives CASSPGQTPLHF.